The next 10 T cell receptor beta chains were all read from a single sample in a study of T cell responses to AZD1222 COVID-19 vaccine. The assay was immunoSEQ multiplex PCR, and TCRdb's table has in-frame clones only and misses some. This table holds 110,000 to 150,000 clones, 80% to 90% found once. Material: peripheral blood, obtained on day 0 of AZD1222 vaccination. The receptors were sampled from an adult in good health.

The chain recombines TRBV2 with TRBJ2-7; D is unresolved. Germline loops: CDR1 SNHLY, CDR2 FYNNEI. The CDR3 is made up of 13 amino acids. Trimming removed 2 bases at V and 2 bases at J, with 7 bases between. CDR3 DNA: TGTGCCAGCAGTGAAAGGTCGGCCTACGAGCAGTACTTC. This gives the protein CASSERSAYEQYF.

The chain has TRBV6-5 and TRBJ2-5; 8 positions agree with TRBD2. CDR1 is MNHEY and CDR2 is SVGAGI in the germline V gene. J gave up 5 bases and V 0 bases, and 2 bases lay outside the gene matches. This CDR3 is built from 14 residues. CDR3 residues: CASSYSRGGETQYF. The CDR3 DNA follows: TGTGCCAGCAGTTACTCTCGGGGGGGGGAGACCCAGTACTTC.

This chain uses TRBV7-3 with TRBJ2-1; 8 bases line up with TRBD2. V dropped 0 bases and J dropped 0; count of bases not matched to a gene: 13. CDR3 length equals 20 residues. Germline values: CDR1 SGHTA, CDR2 FQGTGA. DNA for the CDR3: TGTGCCAGCAGCTTAACCCCCTCGACTAGCGCATCAATCTCCTACAATGAGCAGTTCTTC. Its protein product is CASSLTPSTSASISYNEQFF.

The chain carries TRBV28 and TRBJ1-6, with a weak D call TRBD1 (6 bases). V lost 6 bases and J 7 bases, leaving 16 bases between the germline ends. CDR3 length: 15 residues. CDR1 and CDR2 (germline): MDHEN, SYDVKM. CDR3 in amino acids: CASRFPDRLNSPLHF. CDR3 sequence (DNA): TGTGCCAGCAGATTCCCTGACAGGCTAAATTCACCCCTCCACTTT.

The rearrangement joins TRBV4-1 to TRBJ1-5, with 7 bases fitting TRBD1. V gave up 2 bases and J gave up 2 bases; unmatched junction bases: 9. Germline V lookup: CDR1 MGHRA, CDR2 YSYEKL. The CDR3 is 17 residues long. This CDR3 reads CASSQLGGGGGNQPQHF. The CDR3, as DNA: TGCGCCAGCAGCCAACTTGGCGGAGGGGGCGGCAATCAGCCCCAGCATTTT.

In the case of this clone: Within the sample, other DNA sequences also encode this same CDR3. The chain carries TRBV5-6 and TRBJ1-1, with unresolved D. The CDR3 length is 14 residues. Germline V gives CDR1 SGHDT, CDR2 YYEEEE. Trimming took 2 bases from V and 1 from J, leaving 9 bases between them. The CDR3 nucleotides are TGTGCCAGCAGCTTAGTAGGGCGGAACACTGAAGCTTTCTTT. It encodes CASSLVGRNTEAFF.

The chain employs TRBV5-6 and TRBJ1-6; D is ambiguous. V lost 2 bases, J lost 0 bases, and 6 bases lay in between. The germline gives CDR1 SGHDT, CDR2 YYEEEE. This CDR3 has 15 residues. CDR3 sequence: CASSFDSSYNSPLHF. CDR3 nucleotide sequence: TGTGCCAGCAGCTTTGATAGCTCCTATAATTCACCCCTCCACTTT.

The chain's CDR3 is CASSLLLQGRNSPLHF. The CDR3 DNA sequence: TGTGCCAGCAGTCTCTTGCTACAGGGACGGAATTCACCCCTCCACTTT. The J gene is TRBJ1-6, the V gene TRBV28; TRBD1 might be the D (6 bases). CDR3 size: 16 residues. Germline-derived CDR1 and CDR2 are MDHEN and SYDVKM. Trimming took off 5 bases at V and 7 bases at J, with 18 bases between the two ends.

The V gene is TRBV6-5, the J gene TRBJ1-5; D call uncertain. Trimming cost V 6 bases and J 9 bases, with 12 bases left between them. The CDR3 length is 12 residues. In germline, CDR1 is MNHEY, CDR2 SVGAGI. The CDR3 spells CASSGWGWPQHF. The CDR3 DNA follows: TGTGCCAGCAGCGGATGGGGTTGGCCCCAGCATTTT.

The V call is TRBV30, the J call TRBJ1-2; 7 bases map to TRBD1. The CDR3 extends over 13 amino acids. Per the germline V gene, CDR1 is GTSNPN and CDR2 is SVGIG (reference sequence). Unmatched junction bases numbered 9, after V lost 3 bases and J lost 8 bases. DNA of the CDR3: TGTGCCTGGAGCTCGACAGGGAAGATCGGCTACACCTTC. It translates to CAWSSTGKIGYTF. Using reference TRBV30 and TRBJ1-2 for the parts outside the CDR3, the full variable domain is SQTIHQWPATLVQPVGSPLSLECTVEGTSNPNLYWYRQAAGRGLQLLFYSVGIGQISSEVPQNLSASRPQDRQFILSSKKLLLSDSGFYLCAWSSTGKIGYTFGSGTRLTVV.